This TCR beta chain stems from a study of regulatory T cells in long-lasting Graves disease. Overall study: The criterion for persistent Graves' disease was over 5 years of antithyroid drugs with positive TSH receptor antibodies. Study-wide points: For persistent Graves' patients, TCR diversity was lower than for newly diagnosed ones.

Concerning this clonotype: Its antigen is unknown.

As for time point: persistent/refractory GD, antithyroid drugs over 5 years with positive TRAb. PBMC-extracted RNA yielded the TCR library. Arm-PCR of CDR3 regions and iRepertoire HTBI primers were used to build TCR beta libraries. TCRdb passed the multiplex PCR reads through MiXCR, listing each CDR3 protein once. The sample has 500,000 to 700,000 distinct CDR3 sequences; 30% are singletons. The source of this sequence is a female donor with Graves disease. The specimen comprised peripheral blood mononuclear cells (PBMCs), sampled when the disease was refractory, from a patient treated with antithyroid drugs.

This CDR3 reads CASSLKTGNNEKLFF. The CDR3 nucleotides read TGTGCCAGCAGCTTGAAAACAGGGAATAATGAAAAACTGTTTTTT. The V call is TRBV5-4, the J call TRBJ1-4; tentatively, D is TRBD1 (6 bases). The CDR3 runs to 15 residues. Per germline, CDR1 SGHNT and CDR2 YYREEE (reference sequence). V lost 1 base and J lost 4, with 11 bases in between. Drawing the rest from reference TRBV5-4 and TRBJ1-4, the complete variable domain is ETGVTQSPTHLIKTRGQQVTLRCSSQSGHNTVSWYQQALGQGPQFIFQYYREEENGRGNFPPRFSGLQFPNYSSELNVNALELDDSALYLCASSLKTGNNEKLFFGSGTQLSVL.